This TCR beta chain derives from a study of T cell changes during pregnancy in multiple sclerosis (dated by TCRdb to the late 2010s). Looking at the study overall: In women with multiple sclerosis, the researchers looked at how the T cell repertoire shifted as pregnancy progressed.

The receptor library was made with the immunoSEQ multiplex PCR assay. Entries here come from immuneACCESS through TCRdb and include only in-frame sequences with V and J called. Some clones fail to appear in such tables; in the studies checked, an unresolved V gene covers under half of the shortfall, and the cause of the remainder is unknown. The sample profile shows around 51,000 clones; 93% of them were found once. The leading ten clones occupy about 2% of the sample. Including cysteine and phenylalanine, the CDR3 has 14 amino acids. The retained sequence is limited to the CDR3, 42 bases, with the frame set at the first base. CDR1 is given as MNHEY and CDR2 as SVGAGI, both from the germline V gene. The trim is 0 bases for V and 2 bases for J, with a gap of 7 bases between the germline ends. As for this clone: The clone's antigen remains unknown. No much larger clonotype is one base removed from it; base qualities were not supplied.

Rearrangement joined TRBV6-5 to TRBJ1-2; no D gene is confidently identified. The input for sequencing was peripheral blood, taken in the second trimester of pregnancy. The TCR comes from a female donor with multiple sclerosis, enrolled in a pregnancy study. The CDR3 loop reads CASSYSSMNYGYTF. The DNA sequence is given as TGTGCCAGCAGTTACTCGAGTATGAACTATGGCTACACCTTC.